This is a list of T cell receptor beta chains from one sample in a study of cytomegalovirus exposure and HLA in healthy donors. Data came from immunoSEQ multiplex PCR; TCRdb stores just in-frame clones and leaves some out. Of about 180,000 clones listed, more than 60% were seen once; the top ten hold roughly 1.4%. Sequencing input: PBMCs. These receptors all come from a man aged 18 to 35 in good health and CMV-seronegative. Both conserved end residues are part of each CDR3. A D gene is named only where the DNA matches it firmly. For some rows the clone size is stated as once, few or many, or as a class when expanded; others skip it.

.	TRBV6-5	.	TRBJ1-6	CASSYVGARDSPLHF
TRBD1	TRBV11-1	.	TRBJ2-6	CASSSQGAGANVLTF
.	TRBV7-9	.	TRBJ1-2	CASSLKAGANYGYTF
TRBD2	TRBV9	.	TRBJ2-3	CASSALAAGGPDTQYF
TRBD1	TRBV27	.	TRBJ2-2	CASSLAGGGTGELFF
.	TRBV7-9	.	TRBJ2-3	CASSLSGSTDTQYF
TRBD2	TRBV6-4	.	TRBJ2-7	CASSTSGGANEQYF
TRBD1	TRBV15	once	TRBJ2-7	CATSIGAGTGGYEQYF
.	TRBV6-6	.	TRBJ2-1	CASSYRQGGNEQFF
TRBD2	TRBV12-5	.	TRBJ2-1	CASGLVIGLAGGESYNEQFF
.	TRBV6-6	.	TRBJ2-7	CASSLNSNYEQYF
.	TRBV18	.	TRBJ2-3	CASSLRTDTQYF
.	TRBV7-2	.	TRBJ2-5	CASTQTSRKETQYF
TRBD2	TRBV2	few	TRBJ2-7	CASRTGLAGVYEQYF
TRBD1	TRBV14	.	TRBJ1-2	CASSPLTGAYGYTF
.	TRBV7-2	.	TRBJ2-7	CASSFLRCEQYF
.	TRBV5-6	.	TRBJ1-3	CASSGRDSYSGNTIYF
.	TRBV29-1	once	TRBJ1-1	CSVGWGGAFF
TRBD1	TRBV6-6	.	TRBJ1-3	CASSYTPRGPGNTIYF
.	TRBV7-2	.	TRBJ1-2	CASSFRQANYGYTF
TRBD2	TRBV19	.	TRBJ2-3	CASSGLAGTDTQYF
TRBD2	TRBV6-1	.	TRBJ2-7	CASSEAGGTRGEQYF
TRBD2	TRBV18	once	TRBJ2-3	CASSPSSGGSIDTQYF
.	TRBV7-3	.	TRBJ2-1	CASSLAGITSYNEQFF
TRBD1	TRBV2	.	TRBJ1-5	CASRRQGVNQPQHF
.	TRBV19	.	TRBJ1-1	CASSGGRNTEAFF
TRBD1	TRBV4-3	.	.	CASSPGTGSREQYF
.	TRBV6-4	.	TRBJ1-1	CASIRGGTEAFF
TRBD1	TRBV13	.	TRBJ2-7	CASSWTGGSYEQYF
TRBD2	TRBV13	.	TRBJ2-7	CASSPGLAGGKDEQYF
.	TRBV19	.	TRBJ1-4	CASNQGRNEKLFF
.	TRBV5-1	.	TRBJ2-3	CASSLQGVGKGNTDTQYF
.	TRBV7-9	few	TRBJ2-7	CASSDFRDEQYF
TRBD1	TRBV6-6	few	TRBJ1-2	CASSRTGDYGYTF
TRBD1	TRBV28	.	TRBJ1-2	CASRESNRGGYTF
.	TRBV15	.	TRBJ2-5	CATSREGHDGGETQYF
TRBD2	TRBV5-6	.	TRBJ2-1	CASSRTGSGSFDNEQFF
TRBD2	TRBV19	once	TRBJ2-3	CASSTGLAGGTKAQYF
.	TRBV5-4	.	TRBJ1-2	CASSLEAQRGYTF
.	TRBV4-3	.	TRBJ1-1	CASSQDLGVVRGEAFF
TRBD2	TRBV30	.	TRBJ2-3	CAWVLAGTTDTQYF
TRBD1	TRBV7-9	once	TRBJ1-2	CASSSGQGAYGYTF
TRBD1	TRBV10-3	.	TRBJ2-1	CATSETGIGEQFF
.	TRBV20-1	once	TRBJ1-2	CSAIRGSGYTF
.	TRBV30	few	TRBJ2-3	CAWSSLPDTQYF
TRBD1	TRBV7-9	.	TRBJ2-5	CASSFPQTGQETQYF
.	TRBV6-5	once	TRBJ2-2	CASSPQYTGELFF
TRBD1	TRBV27	.	TRBJ1-1	CASREGGRKKAFF
TRBD2	TRBV19	.	TRBJ2-5	CASRETGTSGRTQYF
TRBD1	TRBV2	.	TRBJ2-2	CASSDSGGNTGELFF
.	TRBV7-2	.	TRBJ1-2	CASSPQTGNYGYTF
TRBD2	TRBV6-5	.	TRBJ2-7	CASSYIPGGNEQYF
TRBD1	TRBV5-1	.	TRBJ2-1	CASSLGTGLYNEQFF
.	TRBV5-4	.	TRBJ2-7	CASSSQKSRAEQYF
.	TRBV5-4	.	TRBJ1-2	CASSLGEVVRGYTF